This entry lists 9 T cell receptor beta chains sequenced from one sample in a study of Graves' ophthalmopathy and Graves' hyperthyroidism. The authors amplified TCR beta CDR3 regions, and they did so from RNA transcripts for repertoire sequencing. Second-round multiplex PCR followed a first-round RT-PCR using HTBI primers. MiXCR, run by TCRdb on the multiplex PCR reads, gives a single entry per CDR3 protein. Of about 550,000 distinct CDR3 sequences listed, about 35% are singletons. Sequencing was carried out using peripheral blood or thyroid tissue (not recorded which). These receptors came from an adult man with Graves' hyperthyroidism.

This clonotype was detected ten times or more. The rearrangement joins TRBV7-2 to TRBJ1-5; D ambiguous. V was pared by 1 base and J by 0 bases, with 13 bases between. Germline CDR1 reads SGHTA; CDR2 reads FQGNSA. The CDR3 loop spans 17 amino acids. CDR3: CASSLVLWSVSNQPQHF. The CDR3, as DNA: TGTGCCAGCAGCTTAGTACTGTGGTCAGTTAGCAATCAGCCCCAGCATTTT.

J is TRBJ2-5 and V is TRBV2, with TRBD1 identical over 12 bases. The length of the CDR3 is 20 residues. The V gene's germline CDR1 is SNHLY and CDR2 FYNNEI. V gave up 5 bases and J gave up 2 bases; unmatched junction bases: 18. Here the CDR3 reads CASSLAPGQGARGRQETQYF. CDR3 in DNA: TGTGCCAGCAGTCTCGCACCGGGACAGGGGGCGCGGGGTCGGCAAGAGACCCAGTACTTC.

V and J are TRBV6-5 and TRBJ1-5; D gene unclear. V lost 5 bases and J 5 bases, leaving 25 bases between the germline ends. The CDR3 runs to 18 residues. Looked up from germline, CDR1 is MNHEY and CDR2 is SVGAGI. The DNA for the CDR3 is TGTGCCAGCAGTGGTTCCCCCCTTAGGGATCTGGGCTATCAGCCCCAGCATTTT. Its translation: CASSGSPLRDLGYQPQHF.

This clonotype showed up just a few times. CDR3 sequence (DNA): TGTGCCAGCAGCCTGGGACTAGCGGGAGGGTCGGAGGAGCTGTTTTTT. It specifies CASSLGLAGGSEELFF. The chain combines TRBV7-2 with TRBJ2-2; the match to TRBD2 covers 16 bases. J gave up 10 bases and V 5 bases, and 7 bases lay outside the gene matches. Germline loops: CDR1 SGHTA, CDR2 FQGNSA. The CDR3 is 16 residues long.

This rearrangement joins TRBV7-3 to TRBJ2-3; possible D gene TRBD2, 6 bases. Trimming shortened V by 2 bases and J by 3 bases, and 12 bases separated the two germline ends. The CDR3 has 15 residues. Germline values: CDR1 SGHTA, CDR2 FQGTGA. Here the CDR3 DNA reads TGTGCCAGCAGCTTAGCCAGCGGGCAGACAGATACGCAGTATTTT. It specifies CASSLASGQTDTQYF.

The V and J genes are TRBV7-9 and TRBJ2-5; 7 nucleotides align to TRBD1. Looked up from germline, CDR1 is SEHNR and CDR2 is FQNEAQ (reference sequence). J was trimmed by 2 bases and V by 7 bases; bases with no gene match: 7. The CDR3 has 14 amino acids. The CDR3 region is CASIPDRIQETQYF. The CDR3 nucleotides are TGTGCCAGCATCCCGGACAGGATTCAAGAGACCCAGTACTTC. Filled out from reference TRBV7-9 and TRBJ2-5, the complete variable domain reads DTGVSQNPRHKITKRGQNVTFRCDPISEHNRLYWYRQTLGQGPEFLTYFQNEAQLEKSRLLSDRFSAERPKGSFSTLEIQRTEQGDSAMYLCASIPDRIQETQYFGPGTRLLVL.

The chain combines TRBV25-1 with TRBJ1-5, with TRBD1 matching 9 bases. V was clipped by 9 bases and J by 7 bases; unmatched bases: 10. CDR3 length: 14 amino acids. Germline CDR1 reads MGHDK; CDR2 reads SYGVNS. CDR3 sequence reads: CASGTGQGEQPQHF. CDR3 in DNA: TGTGCCAGTGGGACGGGACAGGGTGAGCAGCCCCAGCATTTT.

The chain combines TRBV2 with TRBJ2-7; the D is unclear. The CDR3 extends over 18 amino acids. Deletions cut 0 bases from V and 4 bases from J, with 22 bases between. The germline V gene encodes CDR1 SNHLY and CDR2 FYNNEI. This CDR3 reads CASSEADYRSAALYEQYF. The CDR3 DNA follows: TGTGCCAGCAGTGAAGCCGATTACCGTTCCGCCGCCCTTTACGAGCAGTACTTC.

This clonotype was counted ten times or more. This chain links TRBV7-8 with TRBJ1-2; D may be TRBD1 (5 bases). V was trimmed by 0 bases and J by 7 bases, leaving 9 bases between them. Looked up from germline, CDR1 is SGHVS and CDR2 is FQNEAQ. The length of the CDR3 is 13 residues. The DNA for the CDR3 is TGTGCCAGCAGCTTAGCGGGGGAAGGTGGCTACACCTTC. Translation: CASSLAGEGGYTF.